Listed below are T cell receptor beta chains from one sample, sequenced in a study of siplizumab effects on memory and regulatory T cells. Method: immunoSEQ multiplex PCR; TCRdb's copy keeps in-frame clones and lacks some. The sample yields nearly 85,000 clones, 85% to 95% seen once. Sequencing input: CD8+ T cells sorted from blood. Every receptor here comes from a human donor in good health. The CDR3 runs from the conserved cysteine through the conserved F or W. A D gene is named only where the DNA matches it firmly. Some rows have no size entry. The others give once, few or many, or a class for an expanded clone.

V	size	J	length	D	CDR3	DNA
TRBV19	-	TRBJ2-3	15	-	CASSPLRGGTDTQYF	TGTGCCAGTAGCCCCCTTCGGGGCGGCACAGATACGCAGTATTTT
TRBV19	once	TRBJ1-1	13	TRBD1	CASSQGASTEAFF	TGTGCCAGTAGCCAGGGGGCGAGCACTGAAGCTTTCTTT
TRBV4-2	-	TRBJ2-3	19	TRBD2	CASSQQRRAGGTSTDTQYF	TGTGCCAGCAGCCAACAAAGGCGAGCGGGAGGAACTAGCACAGATACGCAGTATTTT
TRBV9	-	TRBJ1-1	17	TRBD1	CASSAGTGGARSTEAFF	TGTGCCAGCAGCGCGGGAACAGGGGGAGCGCGCAGCACTGAAGCTTTCTTT
TRBV6-5	-	TRBJ2-2	14	-	CASTADRNTGELFF	TGTGCCAGCACCGCGGACAGAAACACCGGGGAGCTGTTTTTT
TRBV19	-	TRBJ2-1	15	TRBD2	CASSIGAGGSNEQFF	TGTGCCAGTAGTATTGGAGCGGGAGGTTCCAATGAGCAGTTCTTC
TRBV5-1	few	TRBJ2-7	16	-	CASSPPIGGSPYEQYF	TGCGCCAGCAGCCCTCCTATCGGGGGCTCCCCCTACGAGCAGTACTTC
TRBV28	-	TRBJ1-4	15	-	CASSLTTGGGEELFF	TGTGCCAGCAGTTTAACGACAGGTGGGGGGGAGGAACTGTTTTTT
TRBV28	-	TRBJ2-3	16	TRBD1	CASSPRQGLERDTQYF	TGTGCCAGCAGTCCCAGACAGGGCCTCGAGAGAGATACGCAGTATTTT
TRBV27	once	TRBJ2-1	13	-	CASSLNLAVEQFF	TGTGCCAGCAGTTTAAACCTTGCCGTGGAGCAGTTCTTC
TRBV28	-	TRBJ1-2	15	TRBD1	CASSLSGQGYYGYTF	TGTGCCAGCAGTTTATCGGGACAGGGTTACTATGGCTACACCTTC
TRBV28	-	TRBJ1-1	12	TRBD1	CASRDRSLEAFF	TGTGCCAGCAGGGACAGGAGTCTTGAAGCTTTCTTT
TRBV4-1	-	TRBJ2-7	15	-	CASSQDSTGPYEQYF	TGCGCCAGCAGCCAAGATTCGACAGGCCCCTACGAGCAGTACTTC
TRBV5-1	once	TRBJ2-3	19	TRBD2	CASSLEGLAGGLSTDTQYF	TGCGCCAGCAGCTTGGAAGGGCTAGCGGGAGGCCTTAGCACAGATACGCAGTATTTT
TRBV7-9	-	TRBJ1-1	13	-	CASSEQGGTEAFF	TGTGCCAGCAGCGAACAAGGGGGAACTGAAGCTTTCTTT
TRBV27	-	TRBJ2-3	13	-	CASSFPNGDTQYF	TGTGCCAGCAGTTTCCCGAATGGAGATACGCAGTATTTT
TRBV7-7	-	TRBJ2-3	15	TRBD2	CASSSGTKNTDTQYF	TGTGCTAGCAGCTCCGGGACTAAAAACACAGATACGCAGTATTTT
TRBV23-1	-	TRBJ2-7	13	-	CAAPRDRDYEQYF	TGCGCCGCACCCCGGGACCGCGACTACGAGCAGTACTTC
TRBV4-1	once	TRBJ2-3	15	TRBD2	CASSQGERGGDTQYF	TGCGCCAGCAGCCAAGGGGAGCGGGGGGGAGATACGCAGTATTTT
TRBV10-2	-	TRBJ2-5	17	TRBD1	CASSESPGTAIVRTQYF	TGCGCCAGCAGTGAGTCCCCCGGGACAGCGATCGTCAGGACCCAGTACTTC
TRBV27	-	TRBJ2-3	17	TRBD1	CASSSDREEWAADTQYF	TGTGCCAGCAGTTCGGACAGGGAAGAATGGGCCGCAGATACGCAGTATTTT
TRBV13	-	TRBJ1-1	15	-	CASSTLTVMNTEAFF	TGTGCCAGCAGCACACTGACGGTTATGAACACTGAAGCTTTCTTT
TRBV7-2	-	TRBJ2-7	15	TRBD2	CASSFGTSGSYEQYF	TGTGCCAGCAGCTTCGGGACTAGCGGCTCCTACGAGCAGTACTTC
TRBV27	-	TRBJ2-3	12	-	CATQDSTDTQYF	TGTGCCACCCAAGACAGCACAGATACGCAGTATTTT
TRBV29-1	-	TRBJ2-7	15	TRBD2	CSVEVVAGGPYEQYF	TGCAGCGTTGAAGTGGTTGCGGGAGGGCCCTACGAGCAGTACTTC
TRBV9	-	TRBJ2-7	14	-	CASSVGRVGNEQYF	TGTGCCAGCAGCGTAGGCAGGGTAGGCAACGAGCAGTACTTC
TRBV29-1	-	TRBJ2-3	17	TRBD2	CSVNSGTSGPDTDTQYF	TGCAGCGTAAATTCCGGGACTAGCGGGCCTGACACAGATACGCAGTATTTT
TRBV28	-	TRBJ2-7	13	-	CASSPGFSYEQYF	TGTGCCAGCAGCCCAGGGTTCTCCTACGAGCAGTACTTC
TRBV6-8	-	TRBJ2-1	11	-	CASSEGREQFF	TGTGCCAGCAGTGAGGGGAGGGAGCAGTTCTTC
TRBV28	-	TRBJ2-7	14	TRBD1	CASSFLGTAYEQYF	TGTGCCAGCAGTTTCCTGGGGACAGCCTACGAGCAGTACTTC
TRBV5-1	-	TRBJ2-3	15	TRBD2	CASRLRLADTDTQYF	TGCGCCAGCAGGTTAAGACTAGCGGACACAGATACGCAGTATTTT
TRBV5-6	-	TRBJ2-7	14	TRBD1	CASSLGQGAYEQYF	TGTGCCAGCAGCTTGGGACAGGGAGCCTACGAGCAGTACTTC
TRBV6-1	-	TRBJ2-7	13	-	CASSEGPSPQQYF	TGTGCCAGCAGTGAAGGACCCAGCCCCCAGCAGTACTTC
TRBV7-6	-	TRBJ2-6	16	TRBD2	CASSTRGESGANVLTF	TGTGCCAGCAGCACCCGGGGGGAATCTGGGGCCAACGTCCTGACTTTC
TRBV9	-	TRBJ2-2	15	-	CASSVGGANTGELFF	TGTGCCAGCAGCGTCGGGGGCGCGAACACCGGGGAGCTGTTTTTT
TRBV4-2	-	TRBJ2-2	12	-	CASSLRTGELFF	TGTGCCAGCAGCCTACGAACCGGGGAGCTGTTTTTT
TRBV5-6	-	TRBJ2-7	13	-	CASSLRWGRGQYF	TGTGCCAGCAGCCTTAGATGGGGCAGGGGGCAGTACTTC
TRBV19	-	TRBJ2-7	17	TRBD2	CASSWTLAGGTLYEQYF	TGTGCCAGTAGTTGGACCCTAGCGGGAGGAACTCTCTACGAGCAGTACTTC
TRBV19	-	TRBJ2-2	15	TRBD1	CASSIAEGATGELFF	TGTGCCAGTAGTATAGCAGAGGGGGCGACCGGGGAGCTGTTTTTT
TRBV27	-	TRBJ2-7	12	-	CASSPGTPEEYF	TGTGCCAGCAGCCCCGGGACTCCAGAAGAGTACTTC
TRBV19	-	TRBJ2-1	15	TRBD1	CASSTTGNPHNEQFF	TGTGCCAGTAGTACGACAGGGAACCCTCACAATGAGCAGTTCTTC
TRBV11-2	-	TRBJ2-1	15	-	CASSLVLDPYNEQFF	TGTGCCAGCAGCTTAGTCCTTGACCCGTACAATGAGCAGTTCTTC
TRBV19	-	TRBJ2-6	15	-	CASSIAGSGANVLTF	TGTGCCAGTAGTATAGCTGGGTCTGGGGCCAACGTCCTGACTTTC